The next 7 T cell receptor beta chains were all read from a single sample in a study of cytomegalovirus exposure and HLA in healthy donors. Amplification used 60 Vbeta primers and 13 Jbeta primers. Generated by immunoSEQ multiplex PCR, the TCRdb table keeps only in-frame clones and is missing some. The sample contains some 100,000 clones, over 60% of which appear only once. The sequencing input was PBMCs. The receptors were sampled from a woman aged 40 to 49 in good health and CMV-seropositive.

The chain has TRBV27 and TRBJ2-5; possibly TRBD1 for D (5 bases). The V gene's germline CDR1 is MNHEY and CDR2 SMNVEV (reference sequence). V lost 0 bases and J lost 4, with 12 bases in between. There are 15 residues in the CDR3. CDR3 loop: CASSLSFERGETQYF. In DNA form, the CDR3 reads TGTGCCAGCAGTTTATCCTTTGAAAGGGGAGAGACCCAGTACTTC.

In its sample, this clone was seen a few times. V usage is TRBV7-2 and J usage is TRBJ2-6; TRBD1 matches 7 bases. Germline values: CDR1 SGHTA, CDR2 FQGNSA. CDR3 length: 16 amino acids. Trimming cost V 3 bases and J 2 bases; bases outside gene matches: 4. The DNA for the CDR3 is TGTGCCAGCAGCTTCGACAGGGCAGCTGGGGCCAACGTCCTGACTTTC. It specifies CASSFDRAAGANVLTF.

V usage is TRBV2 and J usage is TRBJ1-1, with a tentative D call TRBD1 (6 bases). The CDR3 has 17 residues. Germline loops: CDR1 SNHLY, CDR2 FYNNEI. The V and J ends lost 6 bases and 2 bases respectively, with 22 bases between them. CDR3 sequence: CASRDPGHSNPNTEAFF. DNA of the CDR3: TGTGCCAGCAGGGACCCGGGACACTCAAATCCCAACACTGAAGCTTTCTTT.

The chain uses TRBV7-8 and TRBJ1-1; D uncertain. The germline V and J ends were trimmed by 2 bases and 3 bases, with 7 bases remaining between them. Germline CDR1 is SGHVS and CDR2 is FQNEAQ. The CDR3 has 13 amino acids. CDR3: CASSLRRDTEAFF. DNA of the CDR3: TGTGCCAGCAGCTTACGACGGGACACTGAAGCTTTCTTT.

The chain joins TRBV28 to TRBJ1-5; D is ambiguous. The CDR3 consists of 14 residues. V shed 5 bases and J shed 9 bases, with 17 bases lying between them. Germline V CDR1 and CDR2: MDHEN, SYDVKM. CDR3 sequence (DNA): TGTGCCAGCAGTGCCGCGGGCGTGGAAGGGCCCCAGCATTTT. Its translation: CASSAAGVEGPQHF. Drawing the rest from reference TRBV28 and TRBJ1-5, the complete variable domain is DVKVTQSSRYLVKRTGEKVFLECVQDMDHENMFWYRQDPGLGLRLIYFSYDVKMKEKGDIPEGYSVSREKKERFSLILESASTNQTSMYLCASSAAGVEGPQHFGDGTRLSIL.

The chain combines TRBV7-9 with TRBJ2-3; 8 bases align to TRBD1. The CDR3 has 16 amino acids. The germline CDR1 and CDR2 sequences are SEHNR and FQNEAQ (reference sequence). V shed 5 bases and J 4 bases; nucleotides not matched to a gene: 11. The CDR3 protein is CASSVSGGVGADTQYF. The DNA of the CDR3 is TGTGCCAGCAGCGTCTCAGGGGGCGTGGGGGCAGATACGCAGTATTTT.

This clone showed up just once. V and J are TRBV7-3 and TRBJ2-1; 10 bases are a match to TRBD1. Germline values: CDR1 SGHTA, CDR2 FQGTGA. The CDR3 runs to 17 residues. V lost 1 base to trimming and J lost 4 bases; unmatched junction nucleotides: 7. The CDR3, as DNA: TGTGCCAGCAGCTTAATGGGACAGGGGAACTATTACAATGAGCAGTTCTTC. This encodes CASSLMGQGNYYNEQFF.